Each of the 32 T cell receptor beta chains below was sequenced from the same sample in a study of cytomegalovirus exposure and HLA in healthy donors. In the PCR, 60 Vbeta and 13 Jbeta primers were used. Here immunoSEQ multiplex PCR was the method, and the copy in TCRdb shows in-frame clones only, minus some. In the table there are 200,000 to 250,000 clones, roughly 80% of which are singletons. The material sequenced was PBMCs. These receptors originate from a male donor in good health and CMV-seronegative.

The chain combines TRBV5-1 with TRBJ2-1; D is possibly TRBD1 (5 bases). V was cut by 2 bases and J by 2 bases, with 11 bases left in between. Per germline, CDR1 SGHRS and CDR2 YFSETQ. The CDR3 length is 15 residues. CDR3 loop: CASSLWGPTYNEQFF. The CDR3 nucleotides are TGCGCCAGCAGCTTATGGGGCCCGACCTACAATGAGCAGTTCTTC.

The rearrangement joins TRBV6-1 to TRBJ2-1; 14 positions match TRBD2. Looked up from germline, CDR1 is MNHNS and CDR2 is SASEGT. The CDR3 is 15 residues long. V was pared by 5 bases and J by 8 bases, with 5 bases of the junction left unmatched. The CDR3 DNA follows: TGTGCCAGCAGTTGGACTAGCGGGAGGACAGATGAGCAGTTCTTC. Protein: CASSWTSGRTDEQFF.

The gene calls are TRBV19 and TRBJ1-3; D uncertain. Per the germline V gene, CDR1 is LNHDA and CDR2 is SQIVND (reference sequence). The CDR3 consists of 16 residues. Trimming shortened V by 0 bases and J by 1 base, and 10 bases separated the two germline ends. DNA for the CDR3: TGTGCCAGTAGTATAGATCACGGTAGATCTGGAAACACCATATATTTT. As protein: CASSIDHGRSGNTIYF.

Only a few counts were recorded for this clone. The chain has TRBV6-5 and TRBJ2-7; 7 nucleotides line up with TRBD2. This CDR3 is 16 amino acids long. Germline V CDR1 and CDR2: MNHEY, SVGAGI. V dropped 0 bases and J dropped 2; count of bases not matched to a gene: 7. CDR3 protein: CASSYSMASGTYEQYF. Written as DNA, the CDR3 is TGTGCCAGCAGTTACTCGATGGCTAGCGGAACCTACGAGCAGTACTTC.

The V and J genes are TRBV19 and TRBJ2-5, with a tentative D call TRBD1 (5 bases). CDR1 LNHDA and CDR2 SQIVND come from the germline V gene (reference sequence). With 5 bases removed from V and 2 bases from J, the gap between germline ends came to 24 bases. The CDR3 consists of 18 residues. The CDR3: CASSRIEVSDMTQETQYF. The CDR3 DNA reads TGTGCCAGTAGTCGTATAGAGGTTTCGGACATGACGCAAGAGACCCAGTACTTC.

For this clone: An end of the junction differs from the germline gene, which may be a read error. The J gene is TRBJ2-1, the V gene TRBV7-7; the match to TRBD2 covers 12 bases. Germline assignment: CDR1 SSHAT and CDR2 FNYEAQ (reference sequence). The CDR3 consists of 18 residues. The CDR3 loop reads CASSPGLAGAPSDNEQFF. The CDR3 nucleotides are TGTGCTAGCAGCCCGGGACTAGCGGGTGCCCCCTCGGACAATGAGCAGTTCTTC.

The chain links TRBV10-2 to TRBJ2-1, with 7 nucleotides matching TRBD2. V trimming: 6 bases; J trimming: 8 bases; junction bases outside the gene matches: 13. CDR1 and CDR2 from the germline V gene are WSHSY and SAAADI. The CDR3 is 15 residues long. The CDR3 sequence is CASSPGTILRDEQFF. CDR3 DNA sequence: TGCGCCAGCAGCCCCGGGACTATTTTAAGGGATGAGCAGTTCTTC.

The J gene is TRBJ2-7, the V gene TRBV6-1; D is possibly TRBD1 (7 bases). The V end lost 6 bases, the J end lost 7 bases, and 19 bases lay between the germline ends. This CDR3 is built from 14 residues. In germline, CDR1 is MNHNS, CDR2 SASEGT. CDR3 sequence reads: CASRRQGGLREQYF. The CDR3 nucleotides read TGTGCCAGCAGGAGACAGGGAGGCTTAAGGGAGCAGTACTTC.

This rearrangement joins TRBV19 to TRBJ2-7, with 7 bases fitting TRBD1. V dropped 5 bases and J dropped 0; count of bases not matched to a gene: 10. From germline, CDR1 is LNHDA and CDR2 SQIVND (reference sequence). CDR3 size: 16 residues. The CDR3 is CASSSVEGAASYEQYF. CDR3 bases: TGTGCCAGTAGTTCCGTTGAGGGGGCGGCCTCCTACGAGCAGTACTTC. The entire variable domain, with the rest obtained from reference TRBV19 and TRBJ2-7, is as follows: DGGITQSPKYLFRKEGQNVTLSCEQNLNHDAMYWYRQDPGQGLRLIYYSQIVNDFQKGDIAEGYSVSREKKESFPLTVTSAQKNPTAFYLCASSSVEGAASYEQYFGPGTRLTVT.

The chain combines TRBV11-2 with TRBJ2-7; D is perhaps TRBD1 (7 bases). This CDR3 has 15 residues. Germline V gene sequence: CDR1 SGHAT, CDR2 FQNNGV. Trimming shortened V by 5 bases and J by 5 bases, and 19 bases separated the two germline ends. Here the CDR3 reads CASSRITGEANEQYF. For the CDR3, the DNA is TGTGCCAGCAGCCGAATTACAGGGGAGGCCAACGAGCAGTACTTC.

The V call is TRBV11-3, the J call TRBJ1-1, with 10 positions matching TRBD1. Germline assignment: CDR1 SGHNT and CDR2 YENEEA. The CDR3 is made up of 14 amino acids. The V and J ends lost 5 bases and 4 bases, in that order; junction bases with no gene match: 4. Here the CDR3 reads CASSPGTGVTEAFF. The CDR3, as DNA: TGTGCCAGCAGCCCCGGGACAGGGGTCACTGAAGCTTTCTTT.

The chain links TRBV5-6 to TRBJ2-3; 7 bases map to TRBD1. The CDR3 sequence is 17 residues long. V was clipped by 4 bases and J by 4 bases; unmatched bases: 15. The germline V gene has CDR1 SGHDT and CDR2 YYEEEE. The CDR3 coding sequence is TGTGCCAGCAGCATTGTTGTTGGCCAGGGGGAATCAGATACGCAGTATTTT. As protein: CASSIVVGQGESDTQYF.

The chain uses TRBV7-8 and TRBJ1-5; 7 bases align to TRBD1. The CDR3 sequence is 15 residues long. The germline CDR1 and CDR2 sequences are SGHVS and FQNEAQ. Trimming at V came to 3 bases and at J to 5 bases, leaving 7 bases not matched to a gene. CDR3 in amino acids: CASSLIRGPDQPQHF. The CDR3 DNA sequence: TGTGCCAGCAGCTTGATAAGGGGGCCTGATCAGCCCCAGCATTTT.

Remarks on this clone: Other DNA sequences of this sample code for an identical CDR3. This chain links TRBV4-2 with TRBJ2-7, with 9 bases fitting TRBD2. The CDR3 sequence is 15 residues long. Germline CDR1 and CDR2: LGHNA and YNFKEQ. V shed 0 bases, J shed 2 bases, and the junction held 2 bases outside the gene matches. This CDR3 is CASSQDLAGTYEQYF. As DNA, the CDR3 is TGTGCCAGCAGCCAAGACCTAGCGGGAACCTACGAGCAGTACTTC.

The chain uses TRBV5-1 and TRBJ2-1; 9 nucleotides align to TRBD2. From germline, CDR1 is SGHRS and CDR2 YFSETQ. With 3 bases clipped from V and 7 bases from J, the junction kept 11 bases outside the gene matches. The CDR3 extends over 16 amino acids. DNA for the CDR3: TGCGCCAGCAGCTCGGACGGCGGGAGGGCCAGAAATGAGCAGTTCTTC. It translates to CASSSDGGRARNEQFF.

This clone was detected only a few times. The chain carries TRBV6-1 and TRBJ2-2; 16 bases are a match to TRBD2. This CDR3 is 19 amino acids long. Germline V gives CDR1 MNHNS, CDR2 SASEGT. Trimming at V came to 2 bases and at J to 6 bases, leaving 9 bases not matched to a gene. CDR3 protein: CASSEPGLAGGYPPGELFF. The DNA of the CDR3 is TGTGCCAGCAGTGAACCGGGACTAGCGGGAGGGTATCCCCCCGGGGAGCTGTTTTTT.

The rearrangement joins TRBV4-2 to TRBJ2-5, with 10 bases matching TRBD1. The CDR3 consists of 19 residues. Germline V gene data show CDR1 as LGHNA and CDR2 as YNFKEQ. The ends lost 0 bases at V and 5 bases at J; junction bases unmatched: 15. CDR3 DNA sequence: TGTGCCAGCAGCCAAGATAATTTACTCCGGGACAGGGGTCGGGAGACCCAGTACTTC. Its protein product is CASSQDNLLRDRGRETQYF.

The chain carries TRBV25-1 and TRBJ1-2; D not resolved. Germline loops: CDR1 MGHDK, CDR2 SYGVNS. Trimming cost V 3 bases and J 4 bases, with 12 bases left between them. The CDR3 length is 14 residues. CDR3 bases: TGTGCCAGCAGTGACCCTCCGGAGGGCTATGGCTACACCTTC. This sequence encodes CASSDPPEGYGYTF.

The J gene is TRBJ2-4, the V gene TRBV27; D possibly corresponds to TRBD1 (6 bases). The CDR3 contains 16 residues. Germline V gene lookup returns CDR1 MNHEY and CDR2 SMNVEV (reference sequence). V shed 6 bases and J shed 0 bases, with 15 bases lying between them. Here the CDR3 reads CASSFDRLLAKNIQYF. The CDR3 DNA is TGTGCCAGCAGCTTCGACAGGCTCTTAGCCAAAAACATTCAGTACTTC.

Concerning this clone itself: Within the sample, other DNA sequences also encode this same CDR3. This chain uses TRBV7-2 with TRBJ2-2, with D possibly being TRBD2 (7 bases). Germline V gives CDR1 SGHTA, CDR2 FQGNSA. Trimming took off 4 bases at V and 6 bases at J, with 18 bases between the two ends. This CDR3 spans 16 amino acids. The CDR3 nucleotides are TGTGCCAGCAGCTCCCCGGGGGGCCTGGGAGCCGGGGAGCTGTTTTTT. It is translated as CASSSPGGLGAGELFF.

The gene calls are TRBV5-1 and TRBJ2-5; possibly TRBD2 for D (5 bases). The CDR3 loop spans 14 amino acids. Germline CDR1 SGHRS, CDR2 YFSETQ. V lost 5 bases to trimming and J lost 5 bases, with 16 bases between them. The CDR3 loop reads CASSAGGLEETQYF. The CDR3 DNA reads TGCGCCAGCAGTGCGGGCGGGCTTGAGGAGACCCAGTACTTC. The entire variable domain, with the rest obtained from reference TRBV5-1 and TRBJ2-5, is as follows: KAGVTQTPRYLIKTRGQQVTLSCSPISGHRSVSWYQQTPGQGLQFLFEYFSETQRNKGNFPGRFSGRQFSNSRSEMNVSTLELGDSALYLCASSAGGLEETQYFGPGTRLLVL.

The chain carries TRBV28 and TRBJ2-1; 8 positions agree with TRBD1. The V and J ends lost 4 bases and 4 bases, in that order; junction bases with no gene match: 3. The germline V gene encodes CDR1 MDHEN and CDR2 SYDVKM. This CDR3 has 14 amino acids. Written as DNA, the CDR3 is TGTGCCAGCAGTTACAGGGGGTCTTACAATGAGCAGTTCTTC. As protein: CASSYRGSYNEQFF.

This rearrangement joins TRBV6-5 to TRBJ1-1; D is ambiguous. CDR1 is MNHEY, CDR2 SVGAGI, per germline. V lost 4 bases, J lost 4 bases, and 7 bases lay in between. The CDR3 sequence is 12 residues long. CDR3: CASSFSGTEAFF. The CDR3 bases are TGTGCCAGCAGTTTCAGCGGCACTGAAGCTTTCTTT.

The rearrangement uses TRBV11-2 and TRBJ2-7; 7 nucleotides agree with TRBD1. Germline-derived CDR1 and CDR2 are SGHAT and FQNNGV. This CDR3 region has 14 residues. J gave up 3 bases and V 6 bases, and 8 bases lay outside the gene matches. CDR3 DNA: TGTGCCAGCAGTCAGGGGCAGGGGGACTACGAGCAGTACTTC. This translates into CASSQGQGDYEQYF.

This clone was observed once. V usage is TRBV27 and J usage is TRBJ2-7; TRBD2 matches at 14 bases. The CDR3 extends over 20 amino acids. The V segment lost 6 bases and the J segment 0 bases; nucleotides outside the gene matches: 16. From germline, CDR1 is MNHEY and CDR2 SMNVEV (reference sequence). The CDR3 is CASRRTPGLAGVGGSYEQYF. CDR3 sequence (DNA): TGTGCCAGCAGACGTACCCCGGGACTAGCGGGAGTCGGTGGCTCCTACGAGCAGTACTTC.

This chain links TRBV5-1 with TRBJ1-3; D is perhaps TRBD1 (6 bases). The CDR3 is 16 amino acids. V lost 1 base and J 0 bases, leaving 11 bases between the germline ends. Germline V gene lookup returns CDR1 SGHRS and CDR2 YFSETQ. The CDR3 sequence: CASSLTGTFSGNTIYF. The CDR3 bases are TGCGCCAGCAGCTTGACAGGGACCTTCTCTGGAAACACCATATATTTT.

This chain links TRBV5-4 with TRBJ2-2, with 15 bases identical to TRBD2. This CDR3 has 16 amino acids. With 5 bases clipped from V and 9 bases from J, the junction kept 8 bases outside the gene matches. CDR1 and CDR2 (germline): SGHNT, YYREEE (reference sequence). The CDR3 coding sequence is TGTGCCAGCAGTTATGGACTAGCGGGAGGGGATCGGGAGCTGTTTTTT. This translates into CASSYGLAGGDRELFF.

This clone was seen a few times. The chain has TRBV19 and TRBJ1-2; no reliable D call. The CDR3 runs to 13 residues. Deletions cut 3 bases from V and 2 bases from J, with 7 bases between. Germline V CDR1 and CDR2: LNHDA, SQIVND (reference sequence). Written as DNA, the CDR3 is TGTGCCAGTAGTATTCAGTGGAACTATGGCTACACCTTC. Its translation: CASSIQWNYGYTF.

There are a few counts of this clone. Other DNA sequences of this sample code for an identical CDR3. This chain connects TRBV5-1 to TRBJ1-1; weak D call: TRBD1 (5 bases). Trimming removed 4 bases at V and 1 base at J, with 11 bases between. This CDR3 has 14 amino acids. Germline CDR1 and CDR2: SGHRS and YFSETQ. CDR3 sequence (DNA): TGCGCCAGCAGCGGTGGGCAGGGGAACACTGAAGCTTTCTTT. Residues: CASSGGQGNTEAFF. The full variable domain, in which reference TRBV5-1 and TRBJ1-1 provide the parts outside the CDR3, is KAGVTQTPRYLIKTRGQQVTLSCSPISGHRSVSWYQQTPGQGLQFLFEYFSETQRNKGNFPGRFSGRQFSNSRSEMNVSTLELGDSALYLCASSGGQGNTEAFFGQGTRLTVV.

The chain has TRBV28 and TRBJ2-7; the D gene is possibly TRBD1 (6 bases). CDR3 length: 15 residues. From germline, CDR1 is MDHEN and CDR2 SYDVKM. V dropped 5 bases and J dropped 5 bases, with 19 bases sitting between them. CDR3 bases: TGTGCCAGCAGTCCTACAGGGAAGGGGTCCCACGAGCAGTACTTC. It codes for CASSPTGKGSHEQYF. Combining the CDR3 with reference TRBV28 and TRBJ2-7 gives the whole variable domain DVKVTQSSRYLVKRTGEKVFLECVQDMDHENMFWYRQDPGLGLRLIYFSYDVKMKEKGDIPEGYSVSREKKERFSLILESASTNQTSMYLCASSPTGKGSHEQYFGPGTRLTVT.

The J gene is TRBJ2-5, the V gene TRBV25-1, with D uncertain. The V end lost 8 bases, the J end lost 4 bases, and 11 bases lay between the germline ends. This CDR3 comprises 12 residues. Germline V gene lookup returns CDR1 MGHDK and CDR2 SYGVNS. CDR3 DNA sequence: TGTGCCAGCGCCCCGGCAGGAGAGACCCAGTACTTC. It encodes CASAPAGETQYF.

The chain is built from TRBV2 and TRBJ2-2, with D unclear. V lost 4 bases, J lost 2 bases, and 8 bases lay in between. CDR1 is SNHLY and CDR2 is FYNNEI in the germline V gene. The length of the CDR3 is 14 residues. The CDR3 sequence: CASSGISNTGELFF. In DNA, the CDR3 is TGTGCCAGCAGTGGTATCTCTAACACCGGGGAGCTGTTTTTT.